This section outlines one T cell receptor (beta chain) sequence together with its context. Its antigen is unidentified. TCRdb passed the multiplex PCR reads through MiXCR, listing each CDR3 protein once. The sample consists of fewer than 250,000 distinct CDR3 sequences, about 30% of them appearing once. The CDR3 has 14 amino acids. Germline values: CDR1 SQVTM, CDR2 ANQGSEA. Trimming removed 5 bases from V and 5 bases from J, with 16 bases in between. This specimen belongs to a study of breast tumors, draining lymph nodes, adjacent tissues. Axillary draining lymph nodes of breast cancer patients supplied the node samples. Study findings and constraints: Tumor TCR diversity was below lymph nodes but above nontumor tissue. Data fit most tumor T cells coming from lymph node, expanding in tumor.

Input material: axillary lymph node tissue. The V gene is TRBV29-1, the J gene TRBJ2-1; D uncertain. This receptor was taken from a female donor with breast cancer. Some clones in this sample may be carry-over from other donors' samples. CDR3 sequence: CSVQSGERHNEQFF. The CDR3 DNA reads as TGCAGCGTTCAGAGTGGGGAAAGACACAATGAGCAGTTCTTC.